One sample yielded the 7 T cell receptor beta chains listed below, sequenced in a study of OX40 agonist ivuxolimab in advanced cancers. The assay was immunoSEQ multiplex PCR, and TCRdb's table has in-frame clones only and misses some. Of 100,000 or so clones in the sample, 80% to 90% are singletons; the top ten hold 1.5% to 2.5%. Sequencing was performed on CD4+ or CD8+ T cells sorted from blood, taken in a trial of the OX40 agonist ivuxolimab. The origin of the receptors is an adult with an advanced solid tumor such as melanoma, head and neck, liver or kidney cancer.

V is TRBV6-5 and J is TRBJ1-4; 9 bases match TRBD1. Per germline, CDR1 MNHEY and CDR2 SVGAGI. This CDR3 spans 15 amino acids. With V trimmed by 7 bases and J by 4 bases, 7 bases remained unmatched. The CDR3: CASKPQGASNEKLFF. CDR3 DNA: TGTGCCAGCAAACCACAGGGGGCGAGTAATGAAAAACTGTTTTTT.

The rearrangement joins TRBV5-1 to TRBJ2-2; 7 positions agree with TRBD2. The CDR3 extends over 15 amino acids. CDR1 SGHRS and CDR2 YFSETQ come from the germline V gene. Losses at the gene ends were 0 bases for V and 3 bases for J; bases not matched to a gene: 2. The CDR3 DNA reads TGCGCCAGCAGCTTGGGGACTAGAGACACCGGGGAGCTGTTTTTT. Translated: CASSLGTRDTGELFF.

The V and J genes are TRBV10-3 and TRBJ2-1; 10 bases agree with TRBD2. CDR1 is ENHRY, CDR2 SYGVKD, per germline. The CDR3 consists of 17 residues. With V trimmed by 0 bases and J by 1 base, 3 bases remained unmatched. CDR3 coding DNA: TGTGCCATCAGTGAGTCGCCAGCGGGAGGGTCCTACAATGAGCAGTTCTTC. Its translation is CAISESPAGGSYNEQFF.

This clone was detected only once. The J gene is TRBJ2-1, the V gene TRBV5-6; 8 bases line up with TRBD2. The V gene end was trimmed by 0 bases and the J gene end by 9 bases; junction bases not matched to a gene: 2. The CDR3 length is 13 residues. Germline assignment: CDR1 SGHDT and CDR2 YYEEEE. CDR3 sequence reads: CASSLGREGEQFF. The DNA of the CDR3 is TGTGCCAGCAGCTTGGGACGGGAGGGTGAGCAGTTCTTC.

As DNA, the CDR3 is TGTGCCAGCAGCTTAGGGTCCGGGACTAGCGGGAGGGGCCAAGAGACCCAGTACTTC. This encodes CASSLGSGTSGRGQETQYF. The chain has TRBV7-6 and TRBJ2-5, with 16 bases lining up with TRBD2. Germline assignment: CDR1 SGHVS and CDR2 FNYEAQ. Trimming took 1 base from V and 1 from J; bases not matched to a gene: 6. The CDR3 covers 19 residues.

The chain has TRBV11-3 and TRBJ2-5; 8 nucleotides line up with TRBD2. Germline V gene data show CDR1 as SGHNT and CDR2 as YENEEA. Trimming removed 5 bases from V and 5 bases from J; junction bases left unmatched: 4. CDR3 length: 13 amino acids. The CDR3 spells CASSNSGGETQYF. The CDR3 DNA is TGTGCCAGCAGCAATTCGGGGGGGGAGACCCAGTACTTC.

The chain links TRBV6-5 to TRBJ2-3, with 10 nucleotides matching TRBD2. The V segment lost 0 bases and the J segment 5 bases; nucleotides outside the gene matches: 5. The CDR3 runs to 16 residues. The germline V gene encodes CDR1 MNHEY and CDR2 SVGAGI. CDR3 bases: TGTGCCAGCAGTTACTCGCAAGCGGGAGGGCGAGATACGCAGTATTTT. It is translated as CASSYSQAGGRDTQYF.